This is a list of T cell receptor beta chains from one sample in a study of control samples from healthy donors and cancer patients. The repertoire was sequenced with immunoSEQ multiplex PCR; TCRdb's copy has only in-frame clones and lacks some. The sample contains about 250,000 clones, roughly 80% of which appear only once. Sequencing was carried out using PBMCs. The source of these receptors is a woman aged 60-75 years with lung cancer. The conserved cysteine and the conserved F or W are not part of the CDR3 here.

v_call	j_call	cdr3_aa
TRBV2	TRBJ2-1	ASNLQGYTNYNEQF
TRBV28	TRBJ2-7	ASSLHYEQY
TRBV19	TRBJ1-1	ASSIKAMNTEAF
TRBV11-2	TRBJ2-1	ASSVEAGGTYNEQF
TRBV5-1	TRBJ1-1	ASLRDGGNTEAF
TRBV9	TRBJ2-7	ASSSETGTSGRYEQY
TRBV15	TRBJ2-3	ATSRGTSSGRADTQY
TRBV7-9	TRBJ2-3	ASSPSLATDTQY
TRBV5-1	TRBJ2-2	ASSLTETTGELF
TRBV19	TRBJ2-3	ASSIPGISTDTQY
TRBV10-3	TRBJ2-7	AISESPPTGGITYEQY
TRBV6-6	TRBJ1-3	ASSPGRGLGGNTIY
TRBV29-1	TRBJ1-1	SVLPTGGRAF
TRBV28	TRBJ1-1	ASYSLNTEAF
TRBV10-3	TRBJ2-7	AISEDLAGSEGFYEQY
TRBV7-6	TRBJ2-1	ASSFERGSYNEQF
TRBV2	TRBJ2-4	ASSEATRSGIQY
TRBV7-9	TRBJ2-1	ASSDPAPSGRNNEQF
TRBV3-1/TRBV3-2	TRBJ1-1	ASRDSGRTEAF
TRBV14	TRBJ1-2	ASSQSGVGYT
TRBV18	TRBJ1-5	ASSPQGGRINPQH
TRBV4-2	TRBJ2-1	ASSRHLFSYNEQF
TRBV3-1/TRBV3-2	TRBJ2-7	ASSLTSGSYEQY
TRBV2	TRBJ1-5	ASGAEGPQPQH
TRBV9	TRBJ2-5	ASSVGRAVETQY
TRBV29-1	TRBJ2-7	SVRNTVYEQY
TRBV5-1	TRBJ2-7	ASSLTGASYEQY
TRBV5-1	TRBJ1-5	ASSSGGLNQPQH
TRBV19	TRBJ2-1	ASSPIAGEGEF
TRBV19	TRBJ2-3	ASPDTGTSGRDTDTQY
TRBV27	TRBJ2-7	ASTQNSGRAYEQY
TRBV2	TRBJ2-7	ASNLGTASYYEQY
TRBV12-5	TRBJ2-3	ASGLHLPTVDTQY
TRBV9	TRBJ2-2	ASSVGNRGGELF
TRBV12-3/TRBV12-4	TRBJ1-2	ASSLSRGYT
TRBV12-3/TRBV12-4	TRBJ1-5	ASSWAVGQPQH
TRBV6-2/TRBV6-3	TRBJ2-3	ATSQRHGSHTDTQY
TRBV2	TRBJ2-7	ASSDNSYEQY
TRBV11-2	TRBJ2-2	ASSLDRGRTGELF
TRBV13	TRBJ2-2	ASSLTRVTGELF
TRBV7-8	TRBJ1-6	ASSLAGRDNSPLH
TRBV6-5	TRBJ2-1	ASGDFRHEQF
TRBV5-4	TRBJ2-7	ASSPSPGPYYEQY
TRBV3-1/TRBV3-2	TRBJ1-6	ASSPGGVSDSPLH
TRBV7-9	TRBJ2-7	ASSFTESSYEQY
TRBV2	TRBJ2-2	ASSGLQVTGELF
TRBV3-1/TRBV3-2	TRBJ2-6	ASSGNGVAGANVLT
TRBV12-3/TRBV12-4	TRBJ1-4	ASSLLEGKLF
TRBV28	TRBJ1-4	ASIPSTGSVPTRLF
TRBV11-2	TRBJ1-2	ASSYIRTLGLYGYT
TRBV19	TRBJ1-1	ASSMSMNLNTEAF
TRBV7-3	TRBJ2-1	ASSSRGGSGRDNEQF